Only a few counts were recorded for the clone carrying this TCR beta chain. The data originate from a study of T cells in Graves' hyperthyroidism and ophthalmopathy. Germline V gene sequence: CDR1 SEHNR, CDR2 FQNEAQ (reference sequence). The V and J ends lost 5 bases and 0 bases, in that order; junction bases with no gene match: 9. This CDR3 contains 17 residues. Authors of the study amplified TCR beta CDR3 regions from RNA transcripts. Primed by the HTBI set, a first-round RT-PCR was run on the TCR CDR3. TCRdb called the multiplex PCR reads again in MiXCR, with one record for every CDR3 protein. The sample holds around 400,000 distinct CDR3 sequences; roughly an eighth are singletons and the top ten take roughly 9.2%.

The clonotype was recovered from a woman aged 18-29 years with Graves' hyperthyroidism. The sequenced material came from blood. The chain couples TRBV7-9 to TRBJ1-4, with TRBD1 identical over 7 bases. This CDR3 reads CASSPAGQTTTNEKLFF. For the CDR3, the DNA is TGTGCCAGCAGCCCAGCGGGACAGACAACAACTAATGAAAAACTGTTTTTT.